What follows is one T cell receptor (beta chain) and its context. This sample was included in a study of blood T cell repertoires in COVID-19. Across the whole study: Researchers got acute and convalescent COVID-19 samples from the United States, Italy and Spain. PBMCs, B-cell-depleted T cells, or T cells were the source of the cDNA or gDNA that made up the material.

Source study methods: Reference gene primer amplification gave estimated nucleated cell counts. Here immunoSEQ multiplex PCR was the method, and the copy in TCRdb shows in-frame clones only, minus some. V, J and clone size are taken as reported in that table, and D and trimming were inferred from the DNA itself. The repertoire holds about 200,000 clones, around nine tenths seen once, with around 1.5% in the top ten. This CDR3 has 15 residues. The germline CDR1 and CDR2 sequences are GTSNPN and SVGIG (reference sequence). V was clipped by 0 bases and J by 8 bases; unmatched bases: 4. The TCR originated in a young man with active or convalescent COVID-19. Sequencing was carried out using peripheral blood. The rearrangement links TRBV30 to TRBJ2-1, with 13 bases aligning to TRBD2. The CDR3 here is CAWSVTSGGEYEQFF. Here the CDR3 DNA reads TGTGCCTGGAGTGTAACTAGCGGGGGGGAGTATGAGCAGTTCTTC. The full variable domain, completed using reference TRBV30 and TRBJ2-1, is SQTIHQWPATLVQPVGSPLSLECTVEGTSNPNLYWYRQAAGRGLQLLFYSVGIGQISSEVPQNLSASRPQDRQFILSSKKLLLSDSGFYLCAWSVTSGGEYEQFFGPGTRLTVL.